This is a list of T cell receptor beta chains from one sample in a study of blood T cell repertoires in COVID-19. Assay: immunoSEQ multiplex PCR; the TCRdb copy retains only in-frame clones and omits some. The repertoire holds about 190,000 clones, 80% to 90% seen once, with around 12% in the top ten. The sequencing input was peripheral blood. These TCRs come from a woman aged 65 to 85 with COVID-19, enrolled during active disease. The CDR3 runs from the conserved cysteine through the conserved F or W. A D gene is named only where the DNA matches it firmly. Size tells how often a clone was seen (once, few, many) or the class of an expanded clone, and some rows leave it out.

d_call,j_call,clone_size,v_call,cdr3_nt,cdr3_aa
TRBD2,TRBJ2-5,-,TRBV29-1,TGCAGCGTTGTGGCGGGAGGGGAGACCCAGTACTTC,CSVVAGGETQYF
TRBD2,TRBJ2-1,-,TRBV7-9,TGTGCCAGCAGCTTAGGAGGGCGCGGGAGGGCCGAGCAGTTCTTC,CASSLGGRGRAEQFF
TRBD2,TRBJ2-1,-,TRBV2,TGTGCCAGCAGTGGGCTAGCGGCCGTTAATGAGCAGTTCTTC,CASSGLAAVNEQFF
-,TRBJ1-2,-,TRBV6-5,TGTGCCAGCAGTTACGGGCAAAATGGCTACACCTTC,CASSYGQNGYTF
-,TRBJ2-5,-,TRBV7-2,TGTGCCAGCAGCTTAGTGTCGGGACAACAAGAGACCCAGTACTTC,CASSLVSGQQETQYF
TRBD2,TRBJ2-7,-,TRBV5-6,TGTGCCAGCAGCTTTCAGACGACTAGCGGAACCTACGAGCAGTACTTC,CASSFQTTSGTYEQYF
TRBD1,TRBJ2-7,-,TRBV5-4,TGTGCCAGCAGCGCGGGACAGGGGGGTACCTACGAGCAGTACTTC,CASSAGQGGTYEQYF
-,TRBJ1-2,many,TRBV21-1,TGTGCCAGCAGCAAAGGCGTACGGTATGGCTACACCTTC,CASSKGVRYGYTF
-,TRBJ2-4,-,TRBV30,TGTGCCTGTACATCTCAGGGGAGCAAAAACATTCAGTACTTC,CACTSQGSKNIQYF
TRBD1,TRBJ1-3,-,TRBV5-1,TGCGCCAGCAGCCCGGGACAGGCGAACACCATATATTTT,CASSPGQANTIYF